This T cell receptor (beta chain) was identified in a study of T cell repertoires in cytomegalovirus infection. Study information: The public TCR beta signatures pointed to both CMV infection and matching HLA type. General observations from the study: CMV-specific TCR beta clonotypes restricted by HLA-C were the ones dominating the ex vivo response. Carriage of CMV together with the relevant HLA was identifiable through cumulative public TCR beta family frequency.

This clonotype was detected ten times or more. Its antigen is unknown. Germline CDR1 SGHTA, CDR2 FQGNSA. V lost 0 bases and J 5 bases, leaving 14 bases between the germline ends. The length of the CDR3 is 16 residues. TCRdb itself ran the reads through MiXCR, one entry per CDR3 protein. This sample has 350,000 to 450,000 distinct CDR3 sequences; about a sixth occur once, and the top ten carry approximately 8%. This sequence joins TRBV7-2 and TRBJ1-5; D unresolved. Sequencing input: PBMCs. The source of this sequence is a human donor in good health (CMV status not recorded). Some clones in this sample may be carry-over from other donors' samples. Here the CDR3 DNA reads TGTGCCAGCAGCTTAGCGGGTGGATTGGCCCATCAGCCCCAGCATTTT. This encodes CASSLAGGLAHQPQHF.